This record looks at one T cell receptor (beta chain) sequence and its context. Its antigen is undetermined. During the collection period, no donor immune events like infections were recorded. V lost 8 bases and J 3 bases, leaving 10 bases between the germline ends. This CDR3 is built from 13 residues. The germline CDR1 and CDR2 sequences are WSHSY and SAAADI. This specimen belongs to a study of identifying expanded T cells in peripheral blood. Whole-study results and caveats: Clone count variance between roughly 2-week samples rose with total template count. Differentially abundant clones: 1 to 1.5 between replicates, around 17 at approximately 13 days, 18 to 20 at four.

Produced via immunoSEQ multiplex PCR; TCRdb's table is partial and in-frame only. The sample yields about 52,000 clones, around 82% seen once. V and J are TRBV10-2 and TRBJ2-2; D is unresolved. The source is a person between 18 and 75 years old in good health. Sequencing was performed on blood. The CDR3 nucleotides read TGCGCCAGCTCCCGGGTCGACACCGGGGAGCTGTTTTTT. Protein sequence: CASSRVDTGELFF.